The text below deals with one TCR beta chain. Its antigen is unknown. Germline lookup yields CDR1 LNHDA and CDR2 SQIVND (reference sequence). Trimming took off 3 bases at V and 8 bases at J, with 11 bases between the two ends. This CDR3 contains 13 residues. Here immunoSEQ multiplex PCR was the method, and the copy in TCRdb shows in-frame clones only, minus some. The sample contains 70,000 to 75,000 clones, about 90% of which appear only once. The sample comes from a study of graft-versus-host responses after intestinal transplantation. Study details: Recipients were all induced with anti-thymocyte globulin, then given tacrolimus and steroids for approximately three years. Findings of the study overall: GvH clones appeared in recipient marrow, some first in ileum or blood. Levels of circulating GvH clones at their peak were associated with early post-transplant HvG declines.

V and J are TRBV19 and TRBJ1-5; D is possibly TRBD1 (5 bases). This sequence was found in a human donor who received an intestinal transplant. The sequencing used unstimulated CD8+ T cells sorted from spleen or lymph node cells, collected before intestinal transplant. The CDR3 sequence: CASSISIREPQHF. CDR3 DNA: TGTGCCAGTAGTATTTCCATCAGGGAGCCCCAGCATTTT.